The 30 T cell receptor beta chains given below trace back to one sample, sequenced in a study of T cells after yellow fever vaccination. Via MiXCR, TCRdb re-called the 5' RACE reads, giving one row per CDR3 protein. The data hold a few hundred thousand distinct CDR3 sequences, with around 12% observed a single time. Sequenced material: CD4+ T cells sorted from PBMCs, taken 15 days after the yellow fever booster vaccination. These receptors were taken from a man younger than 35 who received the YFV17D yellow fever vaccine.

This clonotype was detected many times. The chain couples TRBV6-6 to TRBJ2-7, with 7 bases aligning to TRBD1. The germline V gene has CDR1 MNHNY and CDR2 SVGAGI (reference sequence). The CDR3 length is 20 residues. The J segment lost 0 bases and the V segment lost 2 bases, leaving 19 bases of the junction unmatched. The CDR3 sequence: CASSYQVRLKDRQSSYEQYF. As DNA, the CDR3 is TGTGCCAGCAGTTACCAGGTCCGATTGAAGGACAGGCAAAGCTCCTACGAGCAGTACTTC.

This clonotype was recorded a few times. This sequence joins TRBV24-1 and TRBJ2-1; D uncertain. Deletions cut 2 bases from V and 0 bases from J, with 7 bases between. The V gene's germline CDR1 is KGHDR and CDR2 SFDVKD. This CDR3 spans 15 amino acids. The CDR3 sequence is CATSDSQSSYNEQFF. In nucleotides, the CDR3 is TGTGCCACCAGTGATTCTCAGAGCTCCTACAATGAGCAGTTCTTC.

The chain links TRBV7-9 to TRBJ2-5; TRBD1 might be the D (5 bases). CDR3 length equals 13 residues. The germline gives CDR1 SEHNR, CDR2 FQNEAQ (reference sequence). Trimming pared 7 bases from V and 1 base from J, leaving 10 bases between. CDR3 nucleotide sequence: TGTGCCAGCATCGGACAACCCCAAGAGACCCAGTACTTC. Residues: CASIGQPQETQYF.

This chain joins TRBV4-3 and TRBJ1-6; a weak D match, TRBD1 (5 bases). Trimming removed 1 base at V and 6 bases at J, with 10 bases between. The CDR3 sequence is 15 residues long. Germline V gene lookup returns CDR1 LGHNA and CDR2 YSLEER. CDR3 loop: CASSQGEGRNSPLHF. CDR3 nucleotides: TGCGCCAGCAGCCAAGGAGAGGGGCGTAATTCACCCCTCCACTTT.

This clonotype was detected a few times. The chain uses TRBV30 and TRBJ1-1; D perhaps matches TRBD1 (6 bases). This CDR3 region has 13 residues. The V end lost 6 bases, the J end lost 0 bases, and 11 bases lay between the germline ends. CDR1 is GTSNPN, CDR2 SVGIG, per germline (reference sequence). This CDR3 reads CACPGQMNTEAFF. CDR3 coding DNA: TGTGCCTGTCCGGGACAAATGAACACTGAAGCTTTCTTT.

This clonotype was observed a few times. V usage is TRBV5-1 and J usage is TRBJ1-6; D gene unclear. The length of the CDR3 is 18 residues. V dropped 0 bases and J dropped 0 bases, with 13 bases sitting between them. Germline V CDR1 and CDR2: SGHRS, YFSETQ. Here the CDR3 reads CASSLEPDRSSYNSPLHF. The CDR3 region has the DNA TGCGCCAGCAGCTTGGAGCCAGATCGGAGCTCCTATAATTCACCCCTCCACTTT.

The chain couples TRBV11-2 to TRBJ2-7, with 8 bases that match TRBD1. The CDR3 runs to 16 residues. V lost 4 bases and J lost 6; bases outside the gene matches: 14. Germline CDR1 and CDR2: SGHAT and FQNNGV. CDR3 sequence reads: CASSSLYRGVILEQYF. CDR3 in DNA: TGTGCCAGCAGCTCATTGTACAGGGGGGTAATTCTCGAGCAGTACTTC.

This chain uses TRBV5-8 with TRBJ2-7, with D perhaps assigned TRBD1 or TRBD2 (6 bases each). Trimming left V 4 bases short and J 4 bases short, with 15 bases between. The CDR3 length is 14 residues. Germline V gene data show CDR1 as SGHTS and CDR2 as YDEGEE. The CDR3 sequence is CASSHRLGGYEQYV. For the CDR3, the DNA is TGTGCCAGCAGCCATAGGTTAGGGGGGTACGAGCAGTACGTC.

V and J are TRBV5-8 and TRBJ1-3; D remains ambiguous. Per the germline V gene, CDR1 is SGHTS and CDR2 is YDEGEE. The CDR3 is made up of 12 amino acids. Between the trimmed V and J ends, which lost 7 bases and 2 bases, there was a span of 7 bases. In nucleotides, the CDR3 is TGTGCCAGCGTTACGCCTGGAAACACCATATATTTT. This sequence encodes CASVTPGNTIYF.

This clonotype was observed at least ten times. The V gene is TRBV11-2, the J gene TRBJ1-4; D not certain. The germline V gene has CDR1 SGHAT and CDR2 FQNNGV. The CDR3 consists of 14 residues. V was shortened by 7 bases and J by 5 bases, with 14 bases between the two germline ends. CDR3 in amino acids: CASTPGGFNEKLFF. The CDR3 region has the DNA TGTGCCAGCACACCAGGCGGCTTCAATGAAAAACTGTTTTTT.

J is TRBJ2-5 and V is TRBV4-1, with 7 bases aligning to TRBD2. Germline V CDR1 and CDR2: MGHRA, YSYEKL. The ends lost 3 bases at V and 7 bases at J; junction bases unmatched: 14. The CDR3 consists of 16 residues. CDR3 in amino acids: CASSQGGAEGRGTQYF. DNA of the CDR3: TGCGCCAGCAGCCAGGGAGGGGCGGAGGGGCGAGGGACCCAGTACTTC.

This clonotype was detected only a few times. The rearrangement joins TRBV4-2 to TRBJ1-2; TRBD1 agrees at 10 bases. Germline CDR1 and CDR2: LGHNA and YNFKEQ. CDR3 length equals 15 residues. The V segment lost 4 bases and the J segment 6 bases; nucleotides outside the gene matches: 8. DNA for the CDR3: TGTGCCAGCAGCCGGGACAGGGGTTGGGGCCATGGCTACACCTTC. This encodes CASSRDRGWGHGYTF.

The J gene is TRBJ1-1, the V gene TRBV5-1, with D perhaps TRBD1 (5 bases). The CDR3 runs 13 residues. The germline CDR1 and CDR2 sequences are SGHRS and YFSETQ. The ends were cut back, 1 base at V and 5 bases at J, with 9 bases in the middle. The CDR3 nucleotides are TGCGCCAGCAGCTTGTCTCGGGGGACTGAAGCTTTCTTT. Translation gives CASSLSRGTEAFF.

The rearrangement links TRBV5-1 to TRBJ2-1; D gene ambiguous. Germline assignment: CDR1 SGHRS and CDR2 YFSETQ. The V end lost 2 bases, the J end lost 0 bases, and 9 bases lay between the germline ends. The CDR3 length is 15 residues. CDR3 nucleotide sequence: TGCGCCAGCAGCTTTGGCCAGAGCTCCTACAATGAGCAGTTCTTC. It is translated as CASSFGQSSYNEQFF.

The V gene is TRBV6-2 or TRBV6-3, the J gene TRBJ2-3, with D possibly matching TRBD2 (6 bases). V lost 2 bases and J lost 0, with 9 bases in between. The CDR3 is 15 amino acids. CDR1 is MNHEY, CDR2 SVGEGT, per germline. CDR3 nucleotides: TGTGCCAGCAGTTACCGGGGGTTTAGCACAGATACGCAGTATTTT. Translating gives CASSYRGFSTDTQYF.

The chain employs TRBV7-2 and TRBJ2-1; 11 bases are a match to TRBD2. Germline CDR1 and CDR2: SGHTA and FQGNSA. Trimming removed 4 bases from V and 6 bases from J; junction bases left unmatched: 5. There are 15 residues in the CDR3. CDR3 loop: CASSSPGLAVNEQFF. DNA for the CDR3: TGTGCCAGCAGCTCGCCGGGACTAGCGGTCAATGAGCAGTTCTTC.

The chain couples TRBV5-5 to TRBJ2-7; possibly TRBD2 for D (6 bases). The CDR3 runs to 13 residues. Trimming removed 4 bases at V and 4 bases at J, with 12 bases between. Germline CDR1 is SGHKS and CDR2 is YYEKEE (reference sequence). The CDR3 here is CASSPGLNYEQYV. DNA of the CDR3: TGTGCCAGCAGCCCGGGACTGAATTACGAGCAGTACGTC.

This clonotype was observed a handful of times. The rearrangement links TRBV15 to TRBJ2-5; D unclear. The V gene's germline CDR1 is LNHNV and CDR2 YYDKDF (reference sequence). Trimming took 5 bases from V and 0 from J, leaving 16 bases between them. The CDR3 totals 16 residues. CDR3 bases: TGTGCCACCAGCCAGGATCTCCTAGGAAACCAAGAGACCCAGTACTTC. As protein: CATSQDLLGNQETQYF. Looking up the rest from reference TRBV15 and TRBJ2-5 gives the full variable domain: DAMVIQNPRYQVTQFGKPVTLSCSQTLNHNVMYWYQQKSSQAPKLLFHYYDKDFNNEADTPDNFQSRRPNTSFCFLDIRSPGLGDTAMYLCATSQDLLGNQETQYFGPGTRLLVL.

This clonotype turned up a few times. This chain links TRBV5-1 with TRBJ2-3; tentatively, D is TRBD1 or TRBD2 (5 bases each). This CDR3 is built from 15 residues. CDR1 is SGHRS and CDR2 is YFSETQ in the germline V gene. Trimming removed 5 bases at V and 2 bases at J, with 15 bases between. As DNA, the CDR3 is TGCGCCAGCAGACACCGGGACCCCTACACAGATACGCAGTATTTT. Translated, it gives CASRHRDPYTDTQYF.

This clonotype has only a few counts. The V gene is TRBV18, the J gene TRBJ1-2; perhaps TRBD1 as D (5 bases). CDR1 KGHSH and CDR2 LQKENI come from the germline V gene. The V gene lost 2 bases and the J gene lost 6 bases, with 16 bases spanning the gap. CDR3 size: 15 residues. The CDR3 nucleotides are TGTGCCAGCTCACCAGGTGGGGCCAGGGTCCATGGCTACACCTTC. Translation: CASSPGGARVHGYTF.

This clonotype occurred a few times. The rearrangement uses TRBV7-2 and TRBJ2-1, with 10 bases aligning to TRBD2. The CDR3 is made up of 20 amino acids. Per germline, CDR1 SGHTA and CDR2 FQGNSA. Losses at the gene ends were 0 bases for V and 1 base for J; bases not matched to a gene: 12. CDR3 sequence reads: CASSLARGQRGGYSYNEQFF. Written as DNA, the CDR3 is TGTGCCAGCAGCTTAGCGCGGGGGCAGCGGGGGGGCTATTCCTACAATGAGCAGTTCTTC.

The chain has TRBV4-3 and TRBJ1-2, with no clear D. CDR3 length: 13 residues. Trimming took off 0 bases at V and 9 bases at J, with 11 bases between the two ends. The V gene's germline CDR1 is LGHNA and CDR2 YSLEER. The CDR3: CASSQENFGSYTF. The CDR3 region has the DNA TGCGCCAGCAGCCAAGAGAACTTTGGTAGCTACACCTTC.

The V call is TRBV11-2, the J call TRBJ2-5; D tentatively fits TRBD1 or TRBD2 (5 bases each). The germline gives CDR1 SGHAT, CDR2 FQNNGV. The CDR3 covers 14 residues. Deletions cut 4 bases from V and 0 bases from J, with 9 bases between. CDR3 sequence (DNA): TGTGCCAGCAGCTCGGGACGGTACCAAGAGACCCAGTACTTC. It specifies CASSSGRYQETQYF.

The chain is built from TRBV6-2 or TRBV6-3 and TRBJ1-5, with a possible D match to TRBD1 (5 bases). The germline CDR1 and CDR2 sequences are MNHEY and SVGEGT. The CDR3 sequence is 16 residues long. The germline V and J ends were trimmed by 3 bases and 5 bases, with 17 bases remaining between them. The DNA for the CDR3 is TGTGCCAGCAGTTATCCCGGGACGGCCATTCATCAGCCCCAGCATTTT. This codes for CASSYPGTAIHQPQHF.

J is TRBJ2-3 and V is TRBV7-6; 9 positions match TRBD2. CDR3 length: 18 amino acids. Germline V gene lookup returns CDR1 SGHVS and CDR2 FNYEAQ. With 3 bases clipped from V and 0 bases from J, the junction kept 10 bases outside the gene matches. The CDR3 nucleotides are TGTGCCAGCAGCTTTGCCGTAGGCGGGGGGGGTAGCACAGATACGCAGTATTTT. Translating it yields CASSFAVGGGGSTDTQYF.

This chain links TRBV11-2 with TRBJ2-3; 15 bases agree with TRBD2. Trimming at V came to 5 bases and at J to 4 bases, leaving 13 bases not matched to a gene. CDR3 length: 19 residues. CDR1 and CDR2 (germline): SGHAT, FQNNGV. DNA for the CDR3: TGTGCCAGCAGCCACCTTCCGGGACTAGCGGGGGGCCGCGCAGATACGCAGTATTTT. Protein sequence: CASSHLPGLAGGRADTQYF.

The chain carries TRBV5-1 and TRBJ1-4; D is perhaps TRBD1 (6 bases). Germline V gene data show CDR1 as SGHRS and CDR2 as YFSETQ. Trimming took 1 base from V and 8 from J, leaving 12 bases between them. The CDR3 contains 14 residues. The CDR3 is CASSLSRGDEKLFF. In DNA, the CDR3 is TGCGCCAGCAGCTTGTCCAGGGGAGACGAAAAACTGTTTTTT.

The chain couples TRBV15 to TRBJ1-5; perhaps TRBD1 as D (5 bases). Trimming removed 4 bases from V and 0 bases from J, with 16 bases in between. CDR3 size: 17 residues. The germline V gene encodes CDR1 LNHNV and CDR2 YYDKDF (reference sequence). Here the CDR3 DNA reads TGTGCCACCAGCAACTCAATGGGGGGTTATAGCAATCAGCCCCAGCATTTT. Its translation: CATSNSMGGYSNQPQHF.

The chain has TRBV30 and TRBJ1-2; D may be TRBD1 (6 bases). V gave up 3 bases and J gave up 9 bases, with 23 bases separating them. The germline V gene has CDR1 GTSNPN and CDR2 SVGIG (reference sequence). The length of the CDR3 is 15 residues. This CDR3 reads CAWSDKTGGGLSYTF. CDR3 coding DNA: TGTGCCTGGAGCGATAAGACAGGAGGCGGGTTGAGCTACACCTTC.

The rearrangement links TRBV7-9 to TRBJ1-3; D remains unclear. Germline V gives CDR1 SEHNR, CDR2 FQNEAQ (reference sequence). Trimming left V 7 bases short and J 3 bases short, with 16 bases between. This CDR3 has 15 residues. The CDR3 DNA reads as TGTGCCAGCACCCTTGTCGCAGCGAGTGGAAACACCATATATTTT. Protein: CASTLVAASGNTIYF.